The 13 T cell receptor beta chains below all came from one sample that was sequenced in a study of cytomegalovirus exposure and HLA in healthy donors. PCR amplification relied on 60 Vbeta primers (plus 13 Jbeta primers). TCRdb keeps only in-frame clones here, not all; method: immunoSEQ multiplex PCR. The repertoire holds 150,000 or so clones, with less than 65% as singletons. The sequenced sample was PBMCs. These receptors were collected from a woman aged 25 to 39 in good health and CMV-seropositive.

The J gene is TRBJ1-1, the V gene TRBV9, with no clear D. V was shortened by 4 bases and J by 7 bases, with 17 bases between the two germline ends. The CDR3 is 14 residues long. CDR1 is SGDLS, CDR2 YYNGEE, per germline. CDR3 loop: CASSPLPRHFEAFF. As DNA, the CDR3 is TGTGCCAGCAGCCCCCTGCCCCGACACTTTGAAGCTTTCTTT.

The chain recombines TRBV5-1 with TRBJ2-5, with D possibly being TRBD2 (6 bases). The DNA end is a closer match to TRBJ2-7, so the J assignment may be wrong. The CDR3 sequence is 16 residues long. The germline V gene encodes CDR1 SGHRS and CDR2 YFSETQ. The CDR3 DNA reads as TGCGCCAGCAGCTCCCCGGACGGGAGAAGCTCCTACGAGCAGTACTTC. Protein product: CASSSPDGRSSYEQYF.

The rearrangement joins TRBV19 to TRBJ1-2; 9 bases agree with TRBD1. Germline V gene lookup returns CDR1 LNHDA and CDR2 SQIVND (reference sequence). CDR3 length: 21 residues. Trimming took 1 base from V and 7 from J; bases not matched to a gene: 25. The CDR3 loop is CASSIVFWVAGTGHLSSGYTF. CDR3 DNA sequence: TGTGCCAGTAGTATAGTATTTTGGGTGGCAGGGACAGGGCATCTCTCCTCTGGCTACACCTTC.

The sample holds one count of this clone. The rearrangement uses TRBV13 and TRBJ2-1, with D unresolved. V dropped 2 bases and J dropped 4 bases, with 24 bases sitting between them. Germline V lookup: CDR1 PRHDT, CDR2 FYEKMQ (reference sequence). This CDR3 contains 19 residues. The CDR3 loop is CASSLRGFSAPYRYNEQFF. As DNA, the CDR3 is TGTGCCAGCAGCTTACGCGGTTTCTCCGCCCCTTACCGATACAATGAGCAGTTCTTC.

V and J are TRBV5-1 and TRBJ2-1; 10 positions match TRBD2. Germline V gene sequence: CDR1 SGHRS, CDR2 YFSETQ. This CDR3 spans 17 amino acids. V was pared by 4 bases and J by 4 bases, with 11 bases of the junction left unmatched. The CDR3 here is CASSPRTRTSGYNEQFF. The DNA for the CDR3 is TGCGCCAGCAGCCCGCGGACAAGGACTAGCGGTTACAATGAGCAGTTCTTC.

The chain is built from TRBV30 and TRBJ2-5; D not resolved. The CDR3 has 13 amino acids. Germline lookup yields CDR1 GTSNPN and CDR2 SVGIG (reference sequence). V lost 2 bases and J lost 1, with 8 bases in between. The CDR3 DNA reads as TGTGCCTGGAGTTTACCAGTCCAAGAGACCCAGTACTTC. Its protein is CAWSLPVQETQYF.

The V gene is TRBV18, the J gene TRBJ2-3, with D perhaps TRBD2 (5 bases). Trimming shortened V by 6 bases and J by 0 bases, and 7 bases separated the two germline ends. The CDR3 extends over 13 amino acids. Germline CDR1 KGHSH, CDR2 LQKENI. The CDR3 sequence: CASSDSSTDTQYF. The DNA of the CDR3 is TGTGCCAGCTCGGACTCTAGCACAGATACGCAGTATTTT.

V is TRBV2 and J is TRBJ2-1, with TRBD1 as a possible D gene (7 bases). In germline, CDR1 is SNHLY, CDR2 FYNNEI. Trimming stripped 0 bases from V and 15 bases from J, with 15 bases between. The length of the CDR3 is 13 residues. CDR3 loop: CASSEARRGRGFF. CDR3 nucleotide sequence: TGTGCCAGCAGTGAAGCAAGGAGGGGGCGCGGGTTCTTC.

The genes are TRBV25-1 and TRBJ1-4; 11 bases agree with TRBD1. The CDR3 is 14 amino acids. Germline CDR1 reads MGHDK; CDR2 reads SYGVNS. After removal of 5 bases from V and 10 bases from J, the junction contained 6 bases not matched to a gene. The CDR3 DNA is TGTGCCAGCAGTAGGGAAGGGACAGGGGGAAAACTGTTTTTT. Protein product: CASSREGTGGKLFF.

This clone was picked up a small number of times. The genes are TRBV6-5 and TRBJ2-7, with 9 bases matching TRBD2. Germline values: CDR1 MNHEY, CDR2 SVGAGI. CDR3 size: 15 residues. The J segment lost 5 bases and the V segment lost 0 bases, leaving 5 bases of the junction unmatched. The CDR3 DNA follows: TGTGCCAGCAGTTACTCTGGCGGGAGGGCCGACGAGCAGTACTTC. It codes for CASSYSGGRADEQYF.

V and J are TRBV6-5 and TRBJ1-3; 7 bases map to TRBD1. This CDR3 comprises 13 residues. Germline V gives CDR1 MNHEY, CDR2 SVGAGI. The V and J ends lost 7 bases and 3 bases, in that order; junction bases with no gene match: 3. The CDR3 DNA is TGTGCCAGCAAGGGGGCGGATGGAAACACCATATATTTT. As protein: CASKGADGNTIYF.

J is TRBJ2-7 and V is TRBV25-1; TRBD1 might be the D (6 bases). Trimming took off 3 bases at V and 2 bases at J, with 11 bases between the two ends. The CDR3 totals 14 residues. Germline CDR1 is MGHDK and CDR2 is SYGVNS. CDR3 residues: CASSEGAVTYEQYF. The CDR3 DNA is TGTGCCAGCAGTGAGGGGGCAGTTACCTACGAGCAGTACTTC.

The chain joins TRBV6-1 to TRBJ1-3; 7 bases map to TRBD1. The J segment lost 2 bases and the V segment lost 7 bases, leaving 5 bases of the junction unmatched. The CDR3 sequence is 14 residues long. Germline lookup yields CDR1 MNHNS and CDR2 SASEGT. The CDR3 sequence: CASIHTGAGNTIYF. The CDR3, as DNA: TGTGCCAGCATTCACACAGGGGCTGGAAACACCATATATTTT.